The next 25 T cell receptor beta chains were all read from a single sample in a study of T cell changes during pregnancy in multiple sclerosis. TCRdb's table, derived via immunoSEQ multiplex PCR, lists solely in-frame clones and lacks some. The table shows just under 65,000 clones, with roughly 92% occurring only once. Here the sequenced sample was CD8+ T cells from peripheral blood mononuclear cells, taken in the second trimester of pregnancy. Source of these receptors: a female donor with multiple sclerosis, enrolled in a pregnancy study.

The CDR3 DNA reads TGTGCCAGCAGTCCCCGGGGAGGCGCTGGAAACACCATATATTTT. This sequence encodes CASSPRGGAGNTIYF. The chain recombines TRBV27 with TRBJ1-3, with no clear D. The CDR3 is 15 residues long. Germline assignment: CDR1 MNHEY and CDR2 SMNVEV (reference sequence). V lost 5 bases, J lost 2 bases, and 13 bases lay in between.

J is TRBJ1-2 and V is TRBV19; D remains unclear. V was clipped by 5 bases and J by 5 bases, with 12 bases between them. The CDR3 runs to 13 residues. The germline V gene has CDR1 LNHDA and CDR2 SQIVND (reference sequence). The CDR3 sequence is CASSPTLDYGYTF. For the CDR3, the DNA is TGTGCCAGTAGTCCAACGTTAGATTATGGCTACACCTTC. Filled out from reference TRBV19 and TRBJ1-2, the complete variable domain reads DGGITQSPKYLFRKEGQNVTLSCEQNLNHDAMYWYRQDPGQGLRLIYYSQIVNDFQKGDIAEGYSVSREKKESFPLTVTSAQKNPTAFYLCASSPTLDYGYTFGSGTRLTVV.

CDR3: CASSPWGGSTDTQYF. Here the CDR3 DNA reads TGTGCCAGCAGCCCATGGGGGGGTAGCACAGATACGCAGTATTTT. V is TRBV5-4 and J is TRBJ2-3, with 7 bases matching TRBD2. The CDR3 spans 15 residues. The germline V gene has CDR1 SGHNT and CDR2 YYREEE (reference sequence). The V and J ends lost 4 bases and 0 bases, in that order; junction bases with no gene match: 5.

This clone appeared a single time. The gene calls are TRBV14 and TRBJ1-1, with 8 bases that match TRBD1. After removal of 5 bases from V and 5 bases from J, the junction contained 7 bases not matched to a gene. CDR1 SGHDN and CDR2 FVKESK come from the germline V gene. CDR3 length equals 14 residues. DNA for the CDR3: TGTGCCAGCAGCGAACAACAGGGGGTGACTGAAGCTTTCTTT. This translates into CASSEQQGVTEAFF.

This chain connects TRBV27 to TRBJ2-3; a possible D gene is TRBD1 (5 bases). The CDR3 sequence is 13 residues long. Trimming pared 4 bases from V and 4 bases from J, leaving 9 bases between. Looked up from germline, CDR1 is MNHEY and CDR2 is SMNVEV (reference sequence). In nucleotides, the CDR3 is TGTGCCAGCAGTTGGCAGGGTCCAGATACGCAGTATTTT. This encodes CASSWQGPDTQYF.

This clone was detected once. The rearrangement links TRBV6-5 to TRBJ2-1, with a possible D match to TRBD2 (5 bases). The CDR3 extends over 12 amino acids. Germline V gene sequence: CDR1 MNHEY, CDR2 SVGAGI. V was trimmed by 5 bases and J by 10 bases, leaving 12 bases between them. CDR3 in amino acids: CASSRIATEQFF. CDR3 sequence (DNA): TGTGCCAGCAGTAGAATAGCGACCGAGCAGTTCTTC.

The V and J genes are TRBV7-9 and TRBJ1-1; 7 bases align to TRBD1. The CDR3 consists of 16 residues. Germline V gives CDR1 SEHNR, CDR2 FQNEAQ (reference sequence). V shed 5 bases and J 0 bases; nucleotides not matched to a gene: 9. The CDR3 DNA is TGTGCCAGCAGCCAGAGACAGGGCATCATGAACACTGAAGCTTTCTTT. Translated: CASSQRQGIMNTEAFF. Together with reference TRBV7-9 and TRBJ1-1, the CDR3 gives the full variable domain: DTGVSQNPRHKITKRGQNVTFRCDPISEHNRLYWYRQTLGQGPEFLTYFQNEAQLEKSRLLSDRFSAERPKGSFSTLEIQRTEQGDSAMYLCASSQRQGIMNTEAFFGQGTRLTVV.

The CDR3 region has the DNA TGTGCCAGCAGCGGGACTAGATCGGATGAGCAGTTCTTC. This gives the protein CASSGTRSDEQFF. V usage is TRBV9 and J usage is TRBJ2-1; 7 bases align to TRBD2. The CDR3 consists of 13 residues. Germline loops: CDR1 SGDLS, CDR2 YYNGEE. The V and J ends lost 3 bases and 8 bases, in that order; junction bases with no gene match: 5.

V is TRBV28 and J is TRBJ2-7, with 9 bases lining up with TRBD2. The CDR3 length is 16 residues. Germline V gene lookup returns CDR1 MDHEN and CDR2 SYDVKM. J lost 4 bases, V lost 4 bases, and 11 bases had no gene match. The chain's CDR3 is CASSWGASGIRYEQYF. The CDR3 DNA sequence: TGTGCCAGCAGTTGGGGGGCTAGCGGGATACGATACGAGCAGTACTTC.

The genes are TRBV27 and TRBJ1-1, with D unresolved. V shed 0 bases and J shed 4 bases, with 9 bases lying between them. The germline CDR1 and CDR2 sequences are MNHEY and SMNVEV (reference sequence). The CDR3 runs to 14 residues. DNA for the CDR3: TGTGCCAGCAGTTTATCGGGGAGTGGCACTGAAGCTTTCTTT. It yields the protein CASSLSGSGTEAFF.

This chain joins TRBV29-1 and TRBJ1-1; D is perhaps TRBD1 (6 bases). Germline-derived CDR1 and CDR2 are SQVTM and ANQGSEA. Trimming removed 3 bases at V and 0 bases at J, with 8 bases between. There are 13 residues in the CDR3. The CDR3 protein is CSVEGGLNTEAFF. Written as DNA, the CDR3 is TGCAGCGTTGAGGGGGGGCTGAACACTGAAGCTTTCTTT. The full variable domain, completed using reference TRBV29-1 and TRBJ1-1, is SAVISQKPSRDICQRGTSLTIQCQVDSQVTMMFWYRQQPGQSLTLIATANQGSEATYESGFVIDKFPISRPNLTFSTLTVSNMSPEDSSIYLCSVEGGLNTEAFFGQGTRLTVV.

The chain carries TRBV6-4 and TRBJ2-1; D may be TRBD2 (6 bases). V lost 0 bases and J 0 bases, leaving 6 bases between the germline ends. This CDR3 has 15 residues. Germline CDR1 MRHNA, CDR2 SNTAGT. CDR3 nucleotide sequence: TGTGCCAGCAGTGACTCAGCGGGCTCCTACAATGAGCAGTTCTTC. Protein product: CASSDSAGSYNEQFF.

The chain is built from TRBV14 and TRBJ2-7, with 9 bases fitting TRBD2. Germline values: CDR1 SGHDN, CDR2 FVKESK. The CDR3 spans 15 residues. J lost 0 bases, V lost 6 bases, and 6 bases had no gene match. CDR3 nucleotides: TGTGCCAGCAGTCTTCTAGCGGGAAGCTCCTACGAGCAGTACTTC. This translates into CASSLLAGSSYEQYF.

This chain links TRBV6-1 with TRBJ2-1; TRBD1 matches at 7 bases. This CDR3 region has 17 residues. The germline CDR1 and CDR2 sequences are MNHNS and SASEGT. V shed 3 bases and J 7 bases; nucleotides not matched to a gene: 15. CDR3 protein: CASSETLTGIFGNEQFF. The CDR3 DNA reads TGTGCCAGCAGTGAGACGTTGACAGGGATCTTTGGGAATGAGCAGTTCTTC.

The chain couples TRBV27 to TRBJ2-2, with a tentative D call TRBD1 (5 bases). The germline V gene has CDR1 MNHEY and CDR2 SMNVEV (reference sequence). Trimming removed 7 bases at V and 6 bases at J, with 15 bases between. This CDR3 comprises 14 residues. Written as DNA, the CDR3 is TGTGCCAGCAATCCAACCAGCAGGGCCGGGGAGCTGTTTTTT. Translating it yields CASNPTSRAGELFF.

This clone was recorded only once. The chain recombines TRBV23-1 with TRBJ2-7; the D is unclear. TRBV23-1 is placed among ORFs of uncertain function. The V gene lost 6 bases and the J gene lost 4 bases, with 19 bases spanning the gap. This CDR3 is 15 amino acids long. CDR3 protein: CASSHLNRVSYEQYF. The CDR3 DNA sequence: TGCGCCAGCAGCCACCTGAACCGGGTCTCATACGAGCAGTACTTC.

The chain carries TRBV28 and TRBJ1-2, with a possible D match to TRBD1 (6 bases). The CDR3 has 12 residues. Trimming shortened V by 2 bases and J by 7 bases, and 8 bases separated the two germline ends. CDR1 is MDHEN and CDR2 is SYDVKM in the germline V gene. The CDR3: CASSLIQGGYTF. The DNA of the CDR3 is TGTGCCAGCAGTTTAATACAGGGTGGCTACACCTTC.

V usage is TRBV6-1 and J usage is TRBJ2-2, with D unresolved. Trimming stripped 6 bases from V and 5 bases from J, with 7 bases between. CDR3 size: 12 residues. Germline V lookup: CDR1 MNHNS, CDR2 SASEGT. The DNA for the CDR3 is TGTGCCAGCAGCACAGTTACCGGGGAGCTGTTTTTT. Translating it yields CASSTVTGELFF.

This rearrangement joins TRBV27 to TRBJ2-4, with 13 bases identical to TRBD2. Germline V CDR1 and CDR2: MNHEY, SMNVEV (reference sequence). The ends lost 6 bases at V and 7 bases at J; junction bases unmatched: 9. CDR3 length: 16 amino acids. CDR3 residues: CASSEGLAGSGNIQYF. The CDR3 nucleotides read TGTGCCAGCAGCGAGGGACTAGCGGGATCAGGGAACATTCAGTACTTC.

The genes are TRBV7-9 and TRBJ2-5, with 13 positions matching TRBD2. The CDR3 loop spans 17 amino acids. Germline CDR1 reads SEHNR; CDR2 reads FQNEAQ (reference sequence). The V and J ends lost 5 bases and 4 bases, in that order; junction bases with no gene match: 10. The CDR3 spells CASSPGTSGVPRETQYF. The DNA for the CDR3 is TGTGCCAGCAGCCCAGGGACTAGCGGGGTACCGAGAGAGACCCAGTACTTC.

The chain recombines TRBV5-8 with TRBJ1-5; the D gene is possibly TRBD1 (6 bases). In germline, CDR1 is SGHTS, CDR2 YDEGEE. V lost 4 bases, J lost 0 bases, and 11 bases lay in between. The CDR3 is made up of 15 amino acids. The CDR3 spells CASSPGTISNQPQHF. The CDR3 nucleotides are TGTGCCAGCAGCCCCGGGACAATTAGCAATCAGCCCCAGCATTTT.

This rearrangement joins TRBV10-2 to TRBJ1-2, with 12 bases identical to TRBD1. The junction had 6 bases not matched to a gene; V was cut back by 4 bases and J by 6 bases. The CDR3 extends over 15 amino acids. Germline CDR1 WSHSY, CDR2 SAAADI. DNA of the CDR3: TGCGCCAGCAGTGGGGGGACAGGGGGCGTCGATGGCTACACCTTC. This gives the protein CASSGGTGGVDGYTF.

The V call is TRBV28, the J call TRBJ1-1; D might be TRBD1 (5 bases). V gave up 7 bases and J gave up 3 bases, with 15 bases separating them. CDR3 length equals 14 residues. Germline assignment: CDR1 MDHEN and CDR2 SYDVKM. Here the CDR3 DNA reads TGTGCCAGCACTTCTCGGGGGTGGGACACTGAAGCTTTCTTT. This gives the protein CASTSRGWDTEAFF.

The gene calls are TRBV4-3 and TRBJ2-7; tentatively, D is TRBD1 (6 bases). The CDR3 is 16 residues long. The germline gives CDR1 LGHNA, CDR2 YSLEER. V dropped 0 bases and J dropped 2 bases, with 14 bases sitting between them. The CDR3 is CASSQDYARGTYEQYF. CDR3 coding DNA: TGCGCCAGCAGCCAAGATTACGCCAGGGGAACCTACGAGCAGTACTTC.

Details on this clone: The junction and the germline gene differ at one end; a read error may be behind it. The gene calls are TRBV19 and TRBJ2-1; D is possibly TRBD2 (5 bases). The length of the CDR3 is 14 residues. Germline assignment: CDR1 LNHDA and CDR2 SQIVND (reference sequence). CDR3 protein: CASSNLDSHNEQFF. The CDR3 bases are TGTGCCAGTAGTAACCTGGACTCCCACAATGAGCAGTTCTTC.